The count of the clone carrying this T cell receptor (beta chain) is one. The data were obtained in a study of T cell responses to AZD1222 COVID-19 vaccine. In the study overall: The study pooled second doses at about 4 or about 12 weeks.

Trimming left V 0 bases short and J 8 bases short, with 8 bases between. The CDR3 spans 13 residues. Per the germline V gene, CDR1 is SGHNT and CDR2 is YENEEA. Here immunoSEQ multiplex PCR was the method, and the copy in TCRdb shows in-frame clones only, minus some. The sample consists of approximately 140,000 clones, around 93% of them appearing once. This material consisted of peripheral blood, taken on day 0 of AZD1222 vaccination. The clonotype originates from an adult in good health. V gene TRBV11-3 combines with J gene TRBJ2-1; tentative D call: TRBD2 (5 bases). As DNA, the CDR3 is TGTGCCAGCAGCTTAGAGGCTAGCTATGAGCAGTTCTTC. Amino acid sequence: CASSLEASYEQFF.